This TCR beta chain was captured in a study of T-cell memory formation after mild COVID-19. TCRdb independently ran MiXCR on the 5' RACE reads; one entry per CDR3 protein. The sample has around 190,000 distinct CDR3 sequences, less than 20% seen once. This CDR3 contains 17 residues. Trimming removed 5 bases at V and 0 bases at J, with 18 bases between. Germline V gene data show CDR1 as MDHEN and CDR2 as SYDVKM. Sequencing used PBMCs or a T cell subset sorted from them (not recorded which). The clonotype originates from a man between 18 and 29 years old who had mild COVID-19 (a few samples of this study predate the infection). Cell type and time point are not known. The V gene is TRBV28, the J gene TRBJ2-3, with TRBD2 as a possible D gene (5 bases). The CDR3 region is CASSPIPWRTSTDTQYF. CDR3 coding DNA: TGTGCCAGCAGTCCTATCCCCTGGCGGACTAGCACAGATACGCAGTATTTT.